Listed below are T cell receptor beta chains from one sample, sequenced in a study of beta chain features in type 1 diabetes. Produced via immunoSEQ multiplex PCR; TCRdb's table is partial and in-frame only. This table holds about 620,000 clones, around 15% found once. Sequenced input: naive CD4+ T cells from blood. The receptors come from a man aged 18 to 29 in good health. The CDR3 runs from the conserved cysteine through the conserved F or W. The D gene is left open where the match is weak. A row's size may be missing; if present it is once, few, many or a size class.

size: NA; D: TRBD2; V: TRBV7-9; J: TRBJ2-5; DNA: TGTGCCAGCACGGGACTAGCGGGAGTGCAAGGGACCCAGTACTTC; CDR3: CASTGLAGVQGTQYF
size: few; D: NA; V: TRBV4-1; J: TRBJ1-1; DNA: TGCGCCAGCAGCGACCGAACCTACTACCGGGACACCACTGAAGCTTTCTTT; CDR3: CASSDRTYYRDTTEAFF
size: few; D: NA; V: TRBV29-1; J: TRBJ2-7; DNA: TGCAGCGTCATCAAACTCCGGACAAGCATATACGAGCAGTACTTC; CDR3: CSVIKLRTSIYEQYF
size: NA; D: NA; V: TRBV30; J: TRBJ2-3; DNA: TGTGCCTGGAGTTCGCCGGGACCAAAAATCACAGATACGCAGTATTTT; CDR3: CAWSSPGPKITDTQYF
size: NA; D: NA; V: TRBV28; J: TRBJ1-2; DNA: TGTGCCAGCAGTTTAAGCCCGGGGGACTATGGCTACACCTTC; CDR3: CASSLSPGDYGYTF
size: NA; D: NA; V: TRBV19; J: TRBJ2-7; DNA: TGTGCCAGTAGTATTAACGTCTACGAGCAGTACTTC; CDR3: CASSINVYEQYF
size: NA; D: TRBD2; V: TRBV7-9; J: TRBJ2-7; DNA: TGTGCCAGCAGCCCATCCTCAGCGGGAGGATCGTACGAGCAGTACTTC; CDR3: CASSPSSAGGSYEQYF
size: few; D: NA; V: TRBV10-3; J: TRBJ1-2; DNA: TGTGCCATCAGTGAGTCGGGAAGGGCGGATGGCTACACCTTC; CDR3: CAISESGRADGYTF
size: NA; D: NA; V: TRBV4-3; J: TRBJ2-1; DNA: TGCGCCAGCAGCCAACGGGGAGGGGGCTTCTACAATGAGCAGTTCTTC; CDR3: CASSQRGGGFYNEQFF
size: NA; D: NA; V: TRBV5-1; J: TRBJ1-2; DNA: TGCGCCAGCAGCACCCAGAGACTCTTTGGCTACACCTTC; CDR3: CASSTQRLFGYTF
size: few; D: NA; V: TRBV7-9; J: TRBJ2-3; DNA: TGTGCCAGCAGCTCTACCCAGGTGCACTACACAGATACGCAGTATTTT; CDR3: CASSSTQVHYTDTQYF
size: NA; D: NA; V: TRBV4-2; J: TRBJ1-2; DNA: TGTGCCAGCAGCCAGTACACGGGAATCTATGGCTACACCTTC; CDR3: CASSQYTGIYGYTF
size: few; D: NA; V: TRBV7-2; J: TRBJ2-3; DNA: TGTGCCAGCAAAACAGGGACCACAGATACGCAGTATTTT; CDR3: CASKTGTTDTQYF
size: NA; D: NA; V: TRBV18; J: TRBJ1-1; DNA: TGTGCCAGCTCACCACCGGAGGGAGGGACCACTGAAGCTTTCTTT; CDR3: CASSPPEGGTTEAFF
size: NA; D: TRBD1; V: TRBV7-2; J: TRBJ2-7; DNA: TGTGCCAGCAGACAGGACAGGCGGCGCTCCTACGAGCAGTACTTC; CDR3: CASRQDRRRSYEQYF
size: few; D: TRBD1; V: TRBV7-9; J: TRBJ1-6; DNA: TGTGCCAGCACTCGTCGACAGGGTGATTCACCCCTCCACTTT; CDR3: CASTRRQGDSPLHF
size: few; D: TRBD1; V: TRBV2; J: TRBJ1-5; DNA: TGTGCCAGCACAGGGGGCGGTCAGCCCCAGCATTTT; CDR3: CASTGGGQPQHF
size: NA; D: NA; V: TRBV20-1; J: TRBJ2-1; DNA: TGCAGTGCTAGGATCGATAGGTTCTTC; CDR3: CSARIDRFF
size: few; D: NA; V: TRBV9; J: TRBJ2-3; DNA: TGTGCCAGCAGCGGCCCAGGTGGTACGCAGTATTTT; CDR3: CASSGPGGTQYF
size: few; D: NA; V: TRBV28; J: TRBJ2-7; DNA: TGTGCCAGCAGTCTCCCTGGGGGGCAATCTTACGAGCAGTACTTC; CDR3: CASSLPGGQSYEQYF
size: few; D: NA; V: TRBV7-9; J: TRBJ1-4; DNA: TGTGCCAGCGTCCCTGGGAGGGAAAAACTGTTTTTT; CDR3: CASVPGREKLFF
size: once; D: TRBD1; V: TRBV7-9; J: TRBJ1-4; DNA: TGTGCCAGCAGCCAACAGGGGTTCCAGAAACTGTTTTTT; CDR3: CASSQQGFQKLFF
size: few; D: NA; V: TRBV25-1; J: TRBJ1-2; DNA: TGTGCCAGCAGTCCCCCGTGGGACTATGGCTACACCTTC; CDR3: CASSPPWDYGYTF
size: NA; D: NA; V: TRBV7-8; J: TRBJ1-2; DNA: TGTGCCAGCAGCTTAATGGGGCTGGATGGCTATGGCTACACCTTC; CDR3: CASSLMGLDGYGYTF
size: NA; D: NA; V: TRBV7-2; J: TRBJ2-7; DNA: TGTGCCAGCAGCCCCCGCAGCGGCGCGGGCTACGAGCAGTACTTC; CDR3: CASSPRSGAGYEQYF
size: NA; D: TRBD2; V: TRBV7-9; J: TRBJ2-3; DNA: TGTGCCAGCAGCATTAGCGGGGGAAGTCCCACAGATACGCAGTATTTT; CDR3: CASSISGGSPTDTQYF
size: NA; D: NA; V: TRBV7-3; J: TRBJ1-1; DNA: TGTGCCAGCAGCCCGGACAACCTGAACACTGAAGCTTTCTTT; CDR3: CASSPDNLNTEAFF
size: NA; D: TRBD2; V: TRBV6-1; J: TRBJ2-4; DNA: TGTGCCAGTTCCGGACTAGCTCCATCGTCCATTCAGTACTTC; CDR3: CASSGLAPSSIQYF
size: NA; D: NA; V: TRBV28; J: TRBJ2-6; DNA: TGTGCCAGCAGACTCATTAGCTCTGGGGCCAACGTCCTGACTTTC; CDR3: CASRLISSGANVLTF
size: NA; D: NA; V: TRBV7-2; J: TRBJ1-3; DNA: TGTGCCAGCAGCCCGGGACCGAGCTCTGGAAACACCATATATTTT; CDR3: CASSPGPSSGNTIYF
size: NA; D: NA; V: TRBV7-9; J: TRBJ1-1; DNA: TGTGCCAGCAGCTTAAGGGCAAGGGTACAGATGAACACTGAAGCTTTCTTT; CDR3: CASSLRARVQMNTEAFF
size: NA; D: NA; V: TRBV27; J: TRBJ1-5; DNA: TGTGCCAGCAGTTTTATCGTGGGGCCCCAGCATTTT; CDR3: CASSFIVGPQHF
size: few; D: TRBD2; V: TRBV7-2; J: TRBJ2-7; DNA: TGTGCCAGCACCCTAGCGGGGCTGTCCTACGAGCAGTACTTC; CDR3: CASTLAGLSYEQYF
size: NA; D: TRBD1; V: TRBV5-5; J: TRBJ2-6; DNA: TGTGCCAGCAGCCCAGGACAGGGTTCAACTGGGGCCAACGTCCTGACTTTC; CDR3: CASSPGQGSTGANVLTF
size: once; D: NA; V: TRBV25-1; J: TRBJ1-1; DNA: TGTGCCTCGGGGGCCGGGCGGGCCACTGAAGCTTTCTTT; CDR3: CASGAGRATEAFF
size: few; D: TRBD1; V: TRBV7-9; J: TRBJ2-7; DNA: TGTGCCAGCAGCTGGACAGGGACGGTTTACGAGCAGTACTTC; CDR3: CASSWTGTVYEQYF
size: NA; D: NA; V: TRBV5-4; J: TRBJ1-1; DNA: TGTGCCAGCAGTAACGATGGGGCTGAAGCTTTCTTT; CDR3: CASSNDGAEAFF
size: NA; D: NA; V: TRBV9; J: TRBJ2-2; DNA: TGTGCCAGCAGCGTAGAATGGGGAAACACCGGGGAGCTGTTTTTT; CDR3: CASSVEWGNTGELFF
size: few; D: NA; V: TRBV28; J: TRBJ2-6; DNA: TGTGCCAGCACTGGCAGGACAACCTCTGGGGCCAACGTCCTGACTTTC; CDR3: CASTGRTTSGANVLTF
size: NA; D: NA; V: TRBV7-3; J: TRBJ2-1; DNA: TGTGCCAGCAGCCCGGGGACGCGGTCGGGCTCCTACAATGAGCAGTTCTTC; CDR3: CASSPGTRSGSYNEQFF
size: few; D: NA; V: TRBV20-1; J: TRBJ2-5; DNA: TGCAGTGGAGTGGGCGGGACCCAGTACTTC; CDR3: CSGVGGTQYF
size: NA; D: NA; V: TRBV18; J: TRBJ1-1; DNA: TGTGCCAGCTCGGCTCAGACACTGAACACTGAAGCTTTCTTT; CDR3: CASSAQTLNTEAFF
size: few; D: NA; V: TRBV7-7; J: TRBJ2-3; DNA: TGTGCCAGCAGCTTAGCGGGGGGCCCCGCAGATACGCAGTATTTT; CDR3: CASSLAGGPADTQYF
size: few; D: NA; V: TRBV5-4; J: TRBJ1-2; DNA: TGTGCCAGCAGCTCGGGTTCGCAGGCTGCCCTCTATGGCTACACCTTC; CDR3: CASSSGSQAALYGYTF
size: NA; D: TRBD1; V: TRBV6-6; J: TRBJ1-2; DNA: TGTGCCAGCAGTTACCGGTGGCAGGGGGAAGGCTACACCTTC; CDR3: CASSYRWQGEGYTF
size: few; D: TRBD1; V: TRBV7-9; J: TRBJ2-7; DNA: TGTGCCAGCAGCTTAACGACAGGGGGATCCGAGCAGTACTTC; CDR3: CASSLTTGGSEQYF
size: NA; D: NA; V: TRBV5-1; J: TRBJ2-1; DNA: TGCGCCAGCAGCTTGAGTCAGTACAGTGAGCAGTTCTTC; CDR3: CASSLSQYSEQFF
size: few; D: NA; V: TRBV7-9; J: TRBJ2-7; DNA: TGTGCCAGCAGCTCCGGGGACAAGCAGTACTTC; CDR3: CASSSGDKQYF
size: NA; D: TRBD1; V: TRBV9; J: TRBJ2-7; DNA: TGTGCCAGCAGCGGACTCGGGACAGATTCGCACGAGCAGTACTTC; CDR3: CASSGLGTDSHEQYF
size: few; D: TRBD1; V: TRBV29-1; J: TRBJ2-5; DNA: TGCAGCGTTCCCACCCCGGACAGGCAAGAGACCCAGTACTTC; CDR3: CSVPTPDRQETQYF
size: NA; D: TRBD2; V: TRBV11-3; J: TRBJ2-7; DNA: TGTGCCAGCAGCTCAGCCGGGACTAGCGGGAGTTACGAGCAGTACTTC; CDR3: CASSSAGTSGSYEQYF
size: NA; D: NA; V: TRBV7-9; J: TRBJ1-1; DNA: TGTGCCAGCAGCCCGACGCCCGGGGAAGCTTTCTTT; CDR3: CASSPTPGEAFF